Each of the 8 T cell receptor beta chains below was sequenced from the same sample in a study of T cell repertoires in cytomegalovirus infection. TCRdb independently ran MiXCR on the reads; one entry per CDR3 protein. The profile shows more than 500,000 distinct CDR3 sequences, approximately 16% of them singletons. Material: CD8+ T cells from PBMCs. Source of these receptors: a human donor in good health (CMV status not recorded). Some clones in this sample may be carry-over from other donors' samples.

This clonotype was counted only a few times. The chain uses TRBV28 and TRBJ2-7, with TRBD1 matching over 10 bases. This CDR3 has 15 residues. The trim removed 6 bases at V and 2 bases at J, leaving 7 bases unmatched. Germline V gene data show CDR1 as MDHEN and CDR2 as SYDVKM. The CDR3 sequence: CASRTGTGAAYEQYF. The CDR3 DNA reads TGTGCCAGCAGAACCGGGACAGGGGCCGCCTACGAGCAGTACTTC.

In this sample, this clonotype turned up a few times. The chain couples TRBV5-5 to TRBJ1-1; D not certain. The ends were cut back, 1 base at V and 6 bases at J, with 10 bases in the middle. The CDR3 consists of 13 residues. Per the germline V gene, CDR1 is SGHKS and CDR2 is YYEKEE (reference sequence). The CDR3 is CASSLYGIAEAFF. In nucleotides, the CDR3 is TGTGCCAGCAGCTTGTACGGTATCGCTGAAGCTTTCTTT.

This clonotype came up a few times. V and J are TRBV19 and TRBJ1-1; D might be TRBD1 (5 bases). The CDR3 runs to 18 residues. Germline V gene sequence: CDR1 LNHDA, CDR2 SQIVND (reference sequence). The ends were cut back, 5 bases at V and 5 bases at J, with 27 bases in the middle. In DNA, the CDR3 is TGTGCCAGTAGTGGGCCCGGGTTTCATAAGGGGAGGAAGACTGAAGCTTTCTTT. Translation: CASSGPGFHKGRKTEAFF. The full variable domain, with the rest looked up from reference TRBV19 and TRBJ1-1, is DGGITQSPKYLFRKEGQNVTLSCEQNLNHDAMYWYRQDPGQGLRLIYYSQIVNDFQKGDIAEGYSVSREKKESFPLTVTSAQKNPTAFYLCASSGPGFHKGRKTEAFFGQGTRLTVV.

This clonotype was observed a handful of times. CDR3 nucleotide sequence: TGTGCCAGCAGCTTAGGCCAGGGGGCTAGCAATCAGCCCCAGCATTTT. Protein product: CASSLGQGASNQPQHF. The chain is built from TRBV7-9 and TRBJ1-5, with TRBD1 identical over 8 bases. Germline V gene data show CDR1 as SEHNR and CDR2 as FQNEAQ (reference sequence). This CDR3 has 16 residues. V lost 1 base and J lost 0; bases outside the gene matches: 2.

This clonotype was detected only once. J is TRBJ1-2 and V is TRBV10-3, with D possibly TRBD1 on 6 matching bases. The V end was cut by 6 bases, the J end by 6 bases, with 17 bases between. The CDR3 is 14 amino acids. Germline V gene data show CDR1 as ENHRY and CDR2 as SYGVKD. The CDR3 DNA follows: TGTGCCATCAGAGAACTTGGACAGAAGCATGGCTACACCTTC. Amino acid sequence: CAIRELGQKHGYTF.

The chain is built from TRBV20-1 and TRBJ1-1; D is perhaps TRBD1 (5 bases). The length of the CDR3 is 14 residues. CDR1 and CDR2 from the germline V gene are DFQATT and SNEGSKA (reference sequence). With 0 bases removed from V and 5 bases from J, the gap between germline ends came to 13 bases. CDR3 in DNA: TGCAGTGCTAGAGATATGGAAGGGGCTACTGAAGCTTTCTTT. This gives the protein CSARDMEGATEAFF.

This clonotype was counted ten times or more. V gene TRBV12-3 or TRBV12-4 combines with J gene TRBJ1-3, with D unresolved. V lost 7 bases to trimming and J lost 4 bases, with 11 bases between them. The CDR3 spans 13 residues. The CDR3 reads CASMGRAGNTIYF. The DNA of the CDR3 is TGTGCCAGCATGGGAAGGGCCGGAAACACCATATATTTT.

The CDR3 sequence is CASRHTGPGNTIYF. Here the CDR3 DNA reads TGTGCCAGCAGACACACGGGGCCTGGAAACACCATATATTTT. The chain carries TRBV6-5 and TRBJ1-3; tentatively, D is TRBD1 (5 bases). The CDR3 is made up of 14 amino acids. V was pared by 6 bases and J by 2 bases, with 11 bases between. The germline CDR1 and CDR2 sequences are MNHEY and SVGAGI.